This TCR beta chain came from a study of T cell repertoires in cytomegalovirus infection. For the study at large: Indications came from public TCR beta signatures; they pointed to CMV infection and to a matching HLA type.

This clonotype appeared a few times. Its matching antigen is unknown. Germline-derived CDR1 and CDR2 are SGHVS and FNYEAQ. The V end was cut by 5 bases, the J end by 2 bases, with 16 bases between. The CDR3 totals 16 residues. Study-wide findings and caveats: Cumulative public TCR beta family frequency identified CMV carriers with the relevant HLA. The response measured ex vivo was dominated by TCR beta clonotypes (HLA-C-restricted and CMV-specific).

TCRdb independently ran MiXCR on the reads; one entry per CDR3 protein. The data show around 320,000 distinct CDR3 sequences, more than 9% seen once. This chain links TRBV7-6 with TRBJ1-3; tentative D call: TRBD1 (5 bases). Sequenced input: PBMCs. The clonotype was recovered from a human donor in good health (CMV status not recorded). Some clones in this sample may be carry-over from other donors' samples. The CDR3 spells CASSLPSGGAGNTIYF. DNA for the CDR3: TGTGCCAGCAGCCTCCCCAGTGGGGGGGCTGGAAACACCATATATTTT.